The 5 T cell receptor beta chains given below trace back to one sample, sequenced in a study of OX40 agonist ivuxolimab in advanced cancers. Method: immunoSEQ multiplex PCR; TCRdb's copy keeps in-frame clones and lacks some. Seen here are approximately 87,000 clones, roughly 85% observed once, and the top ten hold about 4%. The sample consisted of CD4+ or CD8+ T cells sorted from blood, taken in a trial of the OX40 agonist ivuxolimab. The receptors come from an adult with an advanced solid tumor such as melanoma, head and neck, liver or kidney cancer.

The chain couples TRBV6-1 to TRBJ1-5, with 7 bases identical to TRBD1. Germline V lookup: CDR1 MNHNS, CDR2 SASEGT. There are 14 residues in the CDR3. The V segment lost 5 bases and the J segment 6 bases; nucleotides outside the gene matches: 7. The CDR3 here is CASSLQGSSQPQHF. The CDR3 bases are TGTGCCAGCAGTCTACAGGGGTCCAGTCAGCCCCAGCATTTT.

The V call is TRBV19, the J call TRBJ1-2; D gene ambiguous. Trimming took 3 bases from V and 7 from J, leaving 15 bases between them. Germline CDR1 and CDR2: LNHDA and SQIVND (reference sequence). This CDR3 is 14 amino acids long. The CDR3 DNA is TGTGCCAGTAGTATCCGCGGCAGACCTAGTGGCTACACCTTC. The encoded protein is CASSIRGRPSGYTF.

The genes are TRBV19 and TRBJ1-5; a possible D gene is TRBD1 (5 bases). Germline CDR1 reads LNHDA; CDR2 reads SQIVND (reference sequence). V was clipped by 4 bases and J by 4 bases, with 14 bases between them. The CDR3 covers 15 residues. CDR3 region: CASSRGNQANQPQHF. The CDR3 DNA follows: TGTGCCAGTAGTAGGGGGAACCAGGCAAATCAGCCCCAGCATTTT.

The rearrangement uses TRBV6-5 and TRBJ2-1, with D hard to call. Trimming left V 2 bases short and J 0 bases short, with 8 bases between. This CDR3 region has 15 residues. CDR1 and CDR2 from the germline V gene are MNHEY and SVGAGI. Here the CDR3 reads CASSYQSSSYNEQFF. The CDR3 region has the DNA TGTGCCAGCAGTTACCAATCCAGCTCCTACAATGAGCAGTTCTTC.

The chain links TRBV19 to TRBJ2-7; the match to TRBD1 covers 8 bases. The germline gives CDR1 LNHDA, CDR2 SQIVND (reference sequence). After removal of 4 bases from V and 2 bases from J, the junction contained 10 bases not matched to a gene. This CDR3 region has 16 residues. Here the CDR3 reads CASSKQPGQAPYEQYF. The CDR3 bases are TGTGCCAGTAGTAAACAGCCGGGACAGGCCCCCTACGAGCAGTACTTC.